In its sample, the clone carrying this TCR beta chain was seen a few times. The germline gives CDR1 MGHRA, CDR2 YSYEKL. Trimming took 4 bases from V and 4 from J; bases not matched to a gene: 9. This CDR3 has 16 residues. The data were taken from a study of blood T cell repertoires in COVID-19. Study-level background: COVID-19 samples from acute and convalescent phases originated in the United States, Italy and Spain. T cells, B-cell-depleted T cells, or PBMCs provided the cDNA or gDNA that served as material.

In the original workflow: Amplifying reference gene primers gave estimates of nucleated cell counts. Libraries were prepared by immunoSEQ multiplex PCR; TCRdb keeps only in-frame clonotypes and omits some of them. The D gene and trimming were derived from the DNA, and the V and J assignments and clone size from that table. The sample includes around 300,000 clones, 70% to 90% of them seen just once. This receptor was taken from a woman in her 70s with acute or convalescent COVID-19. The sample taken for sequencing was peripheral blood. The chain has TRBV4-1 and TRBJ1-3; 8 bases line up with TRBD1. The CDR3 reads CASSPITGGRGNTIYF. Written as DNA, the CDR3 is TGCGCCAGCAGCCCAATCACAGGGGGGAGGGGAAACACCATATATTTT.